This passage covers 8 T cell receptor beta chains from one sample sequenced in a study of T cells after yellow fever vaccination. MiXCR, run by TCRdb on the 5' RACE reads, gives a single entry per CDR3 protein. The sample yields hundreds of thousands of distinct CDR3 sequences, around 10% seen once. Sequenced material: PBMCs, taken on the day of the first yellow fever vaccination. The receptors originated from a young man who received the YFV17D yellow fever vaccine.

The chain recombines TRBV7-3 with TRBJ2-7, with TRBD1 identical over 8 bases. The CDR3 has 13 amino acids. The germline V gene encodes CDR1 SGHTA and CDR2 FQGTGA. The ends lost 5 bases at V and 6 bases at J; junction bases unmatched: 6. CDR3 sequence reads: CASSARTGSEQYV. CDR3 DNA sequence: TGTGCCAGCAGCGCCCGGACAGGGAGCGAGCAGTACGTC.

The J gene is TRBJ2-7, the V gene TRBV5-6; 7 bases are shared with TRBD1. Germline trimming cut 0 bases from V and 1 base from J; bases unmatched to any gene: 4. The CDR3 covers 15 residues. Germline lookup yields CDR1 SGHDT and CDR2 YYEEEE. The CDR3 sequence is CASSLGQGKSYEQYV. CDR3 DNA: TGTGCCAGCAGCTTGGGACAGGGTAAATCCTACGAGCAGTACGTC.

This clonotype was picked up a small number of times. The gene calls are TRBV7-2 and TRBJ1-5; tentative D call: TRBD1 (5 bases). Trimming left V 5 bases short and J 6 bases short, with 8 bases between. The germline gives CDR1 SGHTA, CDR2 FQGNSA. The CDR3 consists of 12 residues. The CDR3 coding sequence is TGTGCCAGCAGCCCCGGGGCTCAGCCCCAGCATTTT. It specifies CASSPGAQPQHF.

This clonotype was counted a few times. V gene TRBV18 combines with J gene TRBJ1-2; D unresolved. Per the germline V gene, CDR1 is KGHSH and CDR2 is LQKENI. V lost 2 bases, J lost 9 bases, and 10 bases lay in between. This CDR3 is 12 amino acids long. CDR3 DNA sequence: TGTGCCAGCTCACCAATCCGGGCTAGCTACACCTTC. It translates to CASSPIRASYTF.

Only a few counts were recorded for this clonotype. The chain combines TRBV6-2 or TRBV6-3 with TRBJ1-1; possible D gene TRBD1, 5 bases. The CDR3 length is 14 residues. The V gene's germline CDR1 is MNHEY and CDR2 SVGEGT. The germline V and J ends were trimmed by 6 bases and 6 bases, with 17 bases remaining between them. For the CDR3, the DNA is TGTGCCAGCAGCCATGACCCCAGGGCCCCTGAAGCTTTCTTT. Translation: CASSHDPRAPEAFF.

This chain uses TRBV7-2 with TRBJ2-1, with 14 bases that match TRBD2. J lost 6 bases, V lost 2 bases, and 6 bases had no gene match. The CDR3 runs 17 residues. Germline CDR1 is SGHTA and CDR2 is FQGNSA. The CDR3 DNA follows: TGTGCCAGCAGCTTAAACCCCGGGACTAGCGGGGGCAATGAGCAGTTCTTC. Protein sequence: CASSLNPGTSGGNEQFF.

This clonotype was seen a handful of times. This chain connects TRBV6-1 to TRBJ2-5; possibly TRBD1 or TRBD2 for D (7 bases each). Germline V gives CDR1 MNHNS, CDR2 SASEGT. The V end lost 4 bases, the J end lost 5 bases, and 20 bases lay between the germline ends. The CDR3 is 16 amino acids. The CDR3 spells CASSVRGGPPVETQYF. CDR3 coding DNA: TGTGCCAGCAGTGTCAGGGGGGGGCCCCCGGTTGAGACCCAGTACTTC.

The chain combines TRBV4-3 with TRBJ1-2; no clear D. Germline assignment: CDR1 LGHNA and CDR2 YSLEER. This CDR3 is 16 amino acids long. Trimming stripped 0 bases from V and 4 bases from J, with 15 bases between. CDR3 in DNA: TGCGCCAGCAGCCAAGAGTTAAGACCTCGGGGCTATGGCTACACCTTC. Translation gives CASSQELRPRGYGYTF.